This T cell receptor beta chain was observed in a study of T cell responses to AZD1222 COVID-19 vaccine. The table lists this clone with a few counts. Antigen specificity is unknown. Some clones are missing from TCRdb's copy, which holds only in-frame ones; the method was immunoSEQ multiplex PCR. The profile shows tens of thousands of clones, around 82% of them singletons. Per the germline V gene, CDR1 is LNHDA and CDR2 is SQIVND (reference sequence). V was cut by 2 bases and J by 6 bases, with 10 bases left in between. The CDR3 extends over 13 amino acids. Findings of the study overall: Among the donors, most were white British and more were female, and clonal diversity was possibly underestimated. The span of vaccine-associated CD4 TCRs extended across spike, with dominance at 160-218 and 743-854.

This clonotype was sampled from an adult in good health. The specimen was peripheral blood, collected on day 0 of AZD1222 vaccination. The chain employs TRBV19 and TRBJ1-2; D ambiguous. The CDR3 spells CASSITLDDGYTF. CDR3 nucleotides: TGTGCCAGTAGTATAACCCTCGACGATGGCTACACCTTC. The variable domain in full, with the rest retrieved from reference TRBV19 and TRBJ1-2, is DGGITQSPKYLFRKEGQNVTLSCEQNLNHDAMYWYRQDPGQGLRLIYYSQIVNDFQKGDIAEGYSVSREKKESFPLTVTSAQKNPTAFYLCASSITLDDGYTFGSGTRLTVV.